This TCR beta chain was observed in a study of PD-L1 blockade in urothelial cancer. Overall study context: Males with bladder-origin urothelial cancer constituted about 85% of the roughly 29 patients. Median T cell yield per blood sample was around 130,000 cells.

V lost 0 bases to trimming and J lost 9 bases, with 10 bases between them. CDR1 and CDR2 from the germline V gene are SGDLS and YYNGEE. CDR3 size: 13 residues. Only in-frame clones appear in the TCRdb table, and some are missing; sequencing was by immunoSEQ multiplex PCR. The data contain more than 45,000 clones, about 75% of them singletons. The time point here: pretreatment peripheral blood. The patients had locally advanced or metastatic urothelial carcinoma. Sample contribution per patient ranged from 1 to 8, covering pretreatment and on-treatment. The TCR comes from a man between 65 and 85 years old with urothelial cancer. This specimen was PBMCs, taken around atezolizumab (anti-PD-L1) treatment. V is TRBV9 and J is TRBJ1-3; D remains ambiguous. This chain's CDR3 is CASSVALGSTIYF. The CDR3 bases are TGTGCCAGCAGCGTAGCTTTGGGCTCCACCATATATTTT.